Following are 29 T cell receptor beta chains from one sample sequenced in a study of T-cell reconstitution after alpha-beta-depleted transplantation in children. Molecular barcoding with unique molecular identifiers was used for the TCRbeta library. TCRdb re-analysed the PCR reads in MiXCR, keeping a single row per CDR3 protein. The repertoire has about 290,000 distinct CDR3 sequences, about 9.4% of them found once; the top ten carry approximately 7%. The starting material was PBMCs, obtained before TCRalphabeta/CD19-depleted stem cell transplant. These receptor sequences come from a boy less than two years old with acute myeloid leukemia, due to receive a stem cell transplant.

This clonotype was observed a handful of times. The gene calls are TRBV7-2 and TRBJ2-3; D possibly corresponds to TRBD2 (6 bases). Germline V lookup: CDR1 SGHTA, CDR2 FQGNSA. Trimming took off 4 bases at V and 5 bases at J, with 19 bases between the two ends. The CDR3 is 16 amino acids. In nucleotides, the CDR3 is TGTGCCAGCAGCTCCCCACTAGGAGGGACGGGAGATACGCAGTATTTT. This gives the protein CASSSPLGGTGDTQYF.

On this clonotype itself: This clone may be a read error of a much larger clone one base away. V is TRBV20-1 and J is TRBJ2-1, with 9 bases identical to TRBD2. Germline V gene lookup returns CDR1 DFQATT and CDR2 SNEGSKA (reference sequence). The CDR3 has 17 amino acids. The CDR3 region has the DNA TGCTGTGCTAGAGATCCTAGCGGGGCTAGCTCCTACAATGAGCAGTTCTTC. It translates to CCARDPSGASSYNEQFF.

This clonotype occurred many times. V is TRBV10-3 and J is TRBJ1-3; D call uncertain. The CDR3 has 16 residues. The V end was cut by 3 bases, the J end by 0 bases, with 12 bases between. Germline assignment: CDR1 ENHRY and CDR2 SYGVKD. The CDR3 reads CAISDKDGSSGNTIYF. DNA of the CDR3: TGTGCCATCAGTGACAAAGACGGGAGCTCTGGAAACACCATATATTTT.

This clonotype appeared many times. The chain recombines TRBV28 with TRBJ2-7; D call uncertain. This CDR3 region has 12 residues. CDR1 is MDHEN, CDR2 SYDVKM, per germline. V gave up 7 bases and J gave up 1 base, with 8 bases separating them. CDR3 DNA: TGTGCCAGCATCGACACATCCTACGAGCAGTACTTC. This translates into CASIDTSYEQYF.

The chain recombines TRBV5-4 with TRBJ2-2, with D perhaps TRBD2 (6 bases). Trimming cost V 5 bases and J 5 bases, with 19 bases left between them. Germline lookup yields CDR1 SGHNT and CDR2 YYREEE (reference sequence). This CDR3 has 16 residues. As DNA, the CDR3 is TGTGCCAGCAGGCAGGGTAACCCAGGAGGGACCGGGGAGCTGTTTTTT. Protein sequence: CASRQGNPGGTGELFF. The whole variable domain, remainder taken from reference TRBV5-4 and TRBJ2-2, is ETGVTQSPTHLIKTRGQQVTLRCSSQSGHNTVSWYQQALGQGPQFIFQYYREEENGRGNFPPRFSGLQFPNYSSELNVNALELDDSALYLCASRQGNPGGTGELFFGEGSRLTVL.

This clonotype has at least ten counts. The chain combines TRBV29-1 with TRBJ1-2; no firm D call. The CDR3 extends over 12 amino acids. Trimming took 3 bases from V and 4 from J, leaving 9 bases between them. Germline assignment: CDR1 SQVTM and CDR2 ANQGSEA. For the CDR3, the DNA is TGCAGCGTTGAGTCAGGCCCCTATGGCTACACCTTC. It yields the protein CSVESGPYGYTF.

Remarks on this clonotype: A much larger clone is a single base away; this may be a read error. The conserved final phenylalanine or tryptophan is absent from the CDR3, which likely points to a read error. V gene TRBV5-6 combines with J gene TRBJ2-1; D unresolved. This CDR3 is 9 amino acids long. Trimming removed 4 bases from V and 10 bases from J, with 3 bases in between. Germline V gene sequence: CDR1 SGHDT, CDR2 YYEEEE. The CDR3 sequence is CASSPEQFC. In nucleotides, the CDR3 is TGTGCCAGCAGCCCGGAGCAGTTCTGC.

The table lists this clonotype with many counts. The chain joins TRBV5-5 to TRBJ1-6, with D possibly TRBD1 on 5 matching bases. Germline CDR1 is SGHKS and CDR2 is YYEKEE (reference sequence). V lost 4 bases to trimming and J lost 7 bases, with 12 bases between them. This CDR3 is 14 amino acids long. For the CDR3, the DNA is TGTGCCAGCAGCCGGGGGAGGTCCAATTCACCCCTCCACTTT. Protein: CASSRGRSNSPLHF.

This clonotype was picked up many times. The chain links TRBV7-9 to TRBJ1-1, with TRBD1 matching 8 bases. CDR1 and CDR2 (germline): SEHNR, FQNEAQ (reference sequence). This CDR3 contains 16 residues. Trimming cost V 0 bases and J 3 bases; bases outside gene matches: 6. The DNA of the CDR3 is TGTGCCAGCAGCTTAGCCTTAGGACAGGGCCACACTGAAGCTTTCTTT. As protein: CASSLALGQGHTEAFF.

This clonotype was observed many times. The chain links TRBV12-3 or TRBV12-4 to TRBJ2-7, with D unclear. V lost 4 bases and J lost 9, with 13 bases in between. The CDR3 has 12 amino acids. The CDR3, as DNA: TGTGCCAGCAGTTCTTATTCCGTCTGGCAGTACTTC. Protein: CASSSYSVWQYF.

V gene TRBV19 combines with J gene TRBJ2-7, with 7 bases that match TRBD2. This CDR3 is 16 amino acids long. Germline V gene data show CDR1 as LNHDA and CDR2 as SQIVND (reference sequence). V shed 4 bases, J shed 3 bases, and the junction held 12 bases outside the gene matches. The CDR3 sequence is CASSNLGRSGNYEQYF. The DNA of the CDR3 is TGTGCCAGTAGTAACTTAGGCCGGAGCGGGAACTACGAGCAGTACTTC.

This clonotype was seen at least ten times. The gene calls are TRBV5-1 and TRBJ1-3; D ambiguous. Germline lookup yields CDR1 SGHRS and CDR2 YFSETQ. The CDR3 covers 14 residues. V lost 10 bases and J lost 0, with 14 bases in between. CDR3 loop: CASRRVSSGNTIYF. The CDR3 DNA follows: TGCGCCTCCCGGAGGGTCTCCTCTGGAAACACCATATATTTT.

Ten or more counts support this clonotype. The V call is TRBV7-3, the J call TRBJ2-5; D possibly corresponds to TRBD1 (5 bases). This CDR3 spans 14 amino acids. Trimming removed 1 base at V and 5 bases at J, with 11 bases between. Germline CDR1 SGHTA, CDR2 FQGTGA. Written as DNA, the CDR3 is TGTGCCAGCAGCTTAATAACAGGCCTCGAGACCCAGTACTTC. Translating gives CASSLITGLETQYF.

The chain couples TRBV12-3 or TRBV12-4 to TRBJ1-1; D ambiguous. The CDR3 is 11 residues long. Trimming cost V 7 bases and J 11 bases, with 14 bases left between them. The CDR3 nucleotides read TGTGCCAGCACTTGGGGAAGAGGGGCTTTCTTT. It translates to CASTWGRGAFF.

This clonotype was seen many times. The rearrangement uses TRBV10-3 and TRBJ1-1; perhaps TRBD1 as D (5 bases). Trimming left V 7 bases short and J 5 bases short, with 8 bases between. Germline loops: CDR1 ENHRY, CDR2 SYGVKD. The CDR3 contains 11 residues. The CDR3 sequence is CAINGGTEAFF. The CDR3 DNA follows: TGTGCCATCAATGGGGGTACTGAAGCTTTCTTT.

This clonotype was found many times. This chain uses TRBV12-3 or TRBV12-4 with TRBJ1-6; TRBD1 is a possible D gene (6 bases). The CDR3 runs to 13 residues. Trimming removed 3 bases at V and 10 bases at J, with 10 bases between. CDR3 nucleotide sequence: TGTGCCAGCAGTTTTTGGGGGGCGTCACCCCTCCACTTT. This encodes CASSFWGASPLHF.

This clonotype occurred a few times. V and J are TRBV5-1 and TRBJ1-1, with 11 nucleotides matching TRBD1. CDR3 length: 15 amino acids. Germline V gives CDR1 SGHRS, CDR2 YFSETQ. J was trimmed by 4 bases and V by 5 bases; bases with no gene match: 7. The chain's CDR3 is CASRWDRGVRTEAFF. The CDR3 bases are TGCGCCAGCAGATGGGACAGGGGGGTGCGCACTGAAGCTTTCTTT.

At least ten counts were recorded for this clonotype. The chain links TRBV12-3 or TRBV12-4 to TRBJ2-7, with D possibly matching TRBD2 (6 bases). The ends were cut back, 5 bases at V and 0 bases at J, with 14 bases in the middle. CDR3 length equals 15 residues. This CDR3 reads CASSGGAMSSYEQYF. The CDR3 DNA follows: TGTGCCAGCAGTGGCGGGGCCATGAGCTCCTACGAGCAGTACTTC.

In this sample, this clonotype turned up many times. The chain carries TRBV28 and TRBJ2-7; possible D gene TRBD1, 5 bases. Germline assignment: CDR1 MDHEN and CDR2 SYDVKM. The CDR3 runs to 15 residues. Trimming removed 5 bases from V and 0 bases from J, with 14 bases in between. The CDR3 loop is CASSPPSDSSYEQYF. The CDR3 DNA reads TGTGCCAGCAGTCCCCCCAGCGACAGCTCCTACGAGCAGTACTTC. Complete variable domain (other parts from reference TRBV28 and TRBJ2-7): DVKVTQSSRYLVKRTGEKVFLECVQDMDHENMFWYRQDPGLGLRLIYFSYDVKMKEKGDIPEGYSVSREKKERFSLILESASTNQTSMYLCASSPPSDSSYEQYFGPGTRLTVT.

In its sample, this clonotype was seen many times. This sequence joins TRBV5-6 and TRBJ2-1, with D hard to call. V was pared by 4 bases and J by 8 bases, with 13 bases between. CDR1 and CDR2 (germline): SGHDT, YYEEEE. This CDR3 comprises 13 residues. The CDR3 is CASSLGPTDEQFF. The CDR3 DNA is TGTGCCAGCAGCCTCGGGCCGACGGATGAGCAGTTCTTC.

This clonotype was observed many times. V gene TRBV20-1 combines with J gene TRBJ2-3; no clear D gene. This CDR3 spans 12 amino acids. The germline CDR1 and CDR2 sequences are DFQATT and SNEGSKA (reference sequence). V was trimmed by 3 bases and J by 4 bases, leaving 8 bases between them. The CDR3: CSASLIADTQYF. DNA of the CDR3: TGCAGTGCTAGCCTTATAGCAGATACGCAGTATTTT.

This clonotype was seen many times. V usage is TRBV7-2 and J usage is TRBJ2-3; 9 nucleotides match TRBD2. Germline lookup yields CDR1 SGHTA and CDR2 FQGNSA. The CDR3 sequence is 16 residues long. J lost 3 bases, V lost 5 bases, and 9 bases had no gene match. The CDR3: CASSPRGLAVTDTQYF. In DNA form, the CDR3 reads TGTGCCAGCAGCCCCCGGGGACTAGCAGTGACAGATACGCAGTATTTT.

The sample holds many counts of this clonotype. V and J are TRBV28 and TRBJ2-1, with D possibly TRBD2 on 5 matching bases. Trimming shortened V by 4 bases and J by 0 bases, and 16 bases separated the two germline ends. Germline assignment: CDR1 MDHEN and CDR2 SYDVKM. The CDR3 extends over 17 amino acids. CDR3 protein: CASSSRTLSSSYNEQFF. CDR3 coding DNA: TGTGCCAGCAGTTCCCGGACTCTTTCTAGCTCCTACAATGAGCAGTTCTTC.

This clonotype was seen at least ten times. The chain uses TRBV6-2 or TRBV6-3 and TRBJ2-7, with 11 bases identical to TRBD2. CDR1 MNHEY and CDR2 SVGEGT come from the germline V gene. V dropped 6 bases and J dropped 3; count of bases not matched to a gene: 10. This CDR3 has 16 amino acids. The CDR3 DNA is TGTGCCAGCAGGACCGGACTAGCGGGTACCCTCTACGAGCAGTACTTC. This gives the protein CASRTGLAGTLYEQYF.

This clonotype appeared many times. The CDR3 protein is CSARDSNPPEQYF. The CDR3 nucleotides are TGCAGTGCTAGAGATTCTAACCCTCCCGAGCAGTACTTC. The chain links TRBV20-1 to TRBJ2-7; D not resolved. The V end was cut by 0 bases, the J end by 6 bases, with 12 bases between. The CDR3 is 13 amino acids. Germline-derived CDR1 and CDR2 are DFQATT and SNEGSKA (reference sequence).

This clonotype was picked up a small number of times. This sequence joins TRBV20-1 and TRBJ2-2, with 7 positions matching TRBD1. The J segment lost 6 bases and the V segment lost 6 bases, leaving 7 bases of the junction unmatched. The CDR3 is 13 residues long. The germline gives CDR1 DFQATT, CDR2 SNEGSKA (reference sequence). In nucleotides, the CDR3 is TGCAGTGCACCGACAGGGTGGCCCGGGGAGCTGTTTTTT. This gives the protein CSAPTGWPGELFF.

This clonotype came up many times. V is TRBV5-1 and J is TRBJ2-5; 7 bases fit TRBD1. The CDR3 extends over 17 amino acids. Germline CDR1 reads SGHRS; CDR2 reads YFSETQ. With 2 bases clipped from V and 4 bases from J, the junction kept 14 bases outside the gene matches. CDR3 amino acids: CASSFWGKTGSGETQYF. In nucleotides, the CDR3 is TGCGCCAGCAGCTTTTGGGGCAAGACAGGGAGCGGAGAGACCCAGTACTTC. Combining the CDR3 with reference TRBV5-1 and TRBJ2-5 gives the whole variable domain KAGVTQTPRYLIKTRGQQVTLSCSPISGHRSVSWYQQTPGQGLQFLFEYFSETQRNKGNFPGRFSGRQFSNSRSEMNVSTLELGDSALYLCASSFWGKTGSGETQYFGPGTRLLVL.

This clonotype was recorded at least ten times. The chain joins TRBV27 to TRBJ1-5; perhaps TRBD1 as D (5 bases). This CDR3 comprises 19 residues. The germline CDR1 and CDR2 sequences are MNHEY and SMNVEV (reference sequence). V was shortened by 4 bases and J by 3 bases, with 25 bases between the two germline ends. DNA for the CDR3: TGTGCCAGCAGTTCTGATCCCCTTGGGGGGAGGGGTTACAATCAGCCCCAGCATTTT. Translating gives CASSSDPLGGRGYNQPQHF.

This clonotype was seen many times. The chain employs TRBV7-9 and TRBJ2-7; TRBD1 matches 8 bases. V lost 1 base and J lost 0; bases outside the gene matches: 8. Germline CDR1 and CDR2: SEHNR and FQNEAQ (reference sequence). The CDR3 sequence is 17 residues long. In DNA form, the CDR3 reads TGTGCCAGCAGCTTAGTTCCCGGGACAGGAATCTCCTACGAGCAGTACTTC. Protein: CASSLVPGTGISYEQYF.